The text below deals with one T cell receptor beta chain. Sequencing of TCR beta was undertaken in CD8+ and CD4+ T cells derived from blood. The multiple sclerosis controls consisted of treatment-naive patients with relapsing-remitting disease, either stable or active. Negative isolation yielded the CD8+ and CD4+ T cells, while FACS enriched the TEMRA cells. The data are from a study of CD8 T cells in Susac syndrome. Random hexamers were used to reverse transcribe the RNA input (about 0.5 to 1 ug). Across 54 Vbeta and 13 Jbeta, immunoSEQ multiplex PCR amplified TCR beta CDR3. From the immunoSEQ multiplex PCR reads, TCRdb called clonotypes with MiXCR, one entry per CDR3 protein. Here the sample spans 250,000 or so distinct CDR3 sequences, about 93% being singletons. The V end lost 1 base, the J end lost 2 bases, and 9 bases lay between the germline ends. From germline, CDR1 is SGHTA and CDR2 FQGNSA. The CDR3 is 15 residues long.

Sequenced input: CD4+ T cells from PBMCs. This sequence joins TRBV7-2 and TRBJ2-1, with D hard to call. The receptor was derived from a human donor with multiple sclerosis. The DNA of the CDR3 is TGTGCCAGCAGCTTAGAAGGCCCAACCTACAATGAGCAGTTCTTC. Residues: CASSLEGPTYNEQFF.